These 26 T cell receptor beta chains originate from one sample sequenced in a study of cytomegalovirus exposure and HLA in healthy donors. Amplification used 60 Vbeta primers and 13 Jbeta primers. Measured with immunoSEQ multiplex PCR; TCRdb has only the in-frame clones, and not every one. This table holds roughly 110,000 clones, around 76% found once. Input material: PBMCs. These receptors were collected from a young man in good health and CMV-seropositive.

The table lists this clone with a count of one. The chain's CDR3 is CAISESGGDSNQPQHF. As DNA, the CDR3 is TGTGCCATCAGTGAGTCGGGGGGGGATAGCAATCAGCCCCAGCATTTT. The V call is TRBV10-3, the J call TRBJ1-5; D perhaps matches TRBD1 (5 bases). Germline assignment: CDR1 ENHRY and CDR2 SYGVKD. The CDR3 spans 16 residues. V lost 0 bases, J lost 0 bases, and 9 bases lay in between.

In this sample, this clone turned up once. This chain links TRBV30 with TRBJ2-3, with TRBD2 identical over 9 bases. The V segment lost 4 bases and the J segment 4 bases; nucleotides outside the gene matches: 9. This CDR3 has 15 residues. Germline V lookup: CDR1 GTSNPN, CDR2 SVGIG (reference sequence). The chain's CDR3 is CAWTASGGNADTQYF. The DNA for the CDR3 is TGTGCCTGGACGGCAAGCGGGGGGAACGCAGATACGCAGTATTTT.

The V and J genes are TRBV6-1 and TRBJ2-5; 10 bases map to TRBD2. The V and J ends lost 5 bases and 4 bases, in that order; junction bases with no gene match: 4. The CDR3 runs to 14 residues. Looked up from germline, CDR1 is MNHNS and CDR2 is SASEGT. The CDR3 nucleotides are TGTGCCAGCAGTAGCGGGGGGGCCGGAGAGACCCAGTACTTC. Translation gives CASSSGGAGETQYF.

For the CDR3, the DNA is TGTGCCAGCAGCTTAGACCGACAGCGCTATGGCTACACCTTC. This translates into CASSLDRQRYGYTF. V and J are TRBV7-8 and TRBJ1-2, with D possibly being TRBD1 (5 bases). Germline V gene data show CDR1 as SGHVS and CDR2 as FQNEAQ. This CDR3 is 14 amino acids long. V lost 1 base, J lost 4 bases, and 10 bases lay in between.

The chain carries TRBV27 and TRBJ2-4; TRBD1 aligns across 8 bases. Trimming took 5 bases from V and 5 from J; bases not matched to a gene: 5. The germline V gene has CDR1 MNHEY and CDR2 SMNVEV (reference sequence). The CDR3 has 14 amino acids. The CDR3 is CASSPGTGENIQYF. Written as DNA, the CDR3 is TGTGCCAGCAGTCCCGGGACAGGCGAAAACATTCAGTACTTC.

V gene TRBV7-2 combines with J gene TRBJ2-7, with D perhaps TRBD2 (6 bases). The CDR3 has 13 residues. Germline V gives CDR1 SGHTA, CDR2 FQGNSA. V gave up 5 bases and J gave up 6 bases, with 14 bases separating them. The CDR3 DNA sequence: TGTGCCAGCAGCCCGGGGGTCGCCGTCGAGCAGTACTTC. Amino acids: CASSPGVAVEQYF.

This clone appeared a single time. This chain joins TRBV2 and TRBJ2-7; D is perhaps TRBD1 (6 bases). The ends were cut back, 1 base at V and 5 bases at J, with 12 bases in the middle. This CDR3 spans 14 amino acids. Germline CDR1 is SNHLY and CDR2 is FYNNEI. The CDR3 spells CASSEGYRDHEQYF. The CDR3 nucleotides read TGTGCCAGCAGTGAAGGGTACAGGGACCACGAGCAGTACTTC.

This sequence joins TRBV7-6 and TRBJ2-7, with 7 bases lining up with TRBD1. This CDR3 contains 14 residues. Germline CDR1 is SGHVS and CDR2 is FNYEAQ. V shed 5 bases and J 0 bases; nucleotides not matched to a gene: 4. For the CDR3, the DNA is TGTGCCAGCAGCGCCCGGGACAGCTCCTACGAGCAGTACTTC. This encodes CASSARDSSYEQYF.

The V call is TRBV19, the J call TRBJ1-1; a weak D match, TRBD1 (5 bases). This CDR3 contains 13 residues. Germline CDR1 and CDR2: LNHDA and SQIVND (reference sequence). The V end was cut by 3 bases, the J end by 10 bases, with 15 bases between. DNA for the CDR3: TGTGCCAGTAGTATCGGATGGGGGGAATTAGCTTTCTTT. Amino acids: CASSIGWGELAFF.

The CDR3 loop is CASSPAETQYF. The CDR3 DNA reads as TGTGCCAGCTCACCAGCGGAGACCCAGTACTTC. The chain employs TRBV18 and TRBJ2-5; D not certain. V lost 2 bases, J lost 5 bases, and 3 bases lay in between. This CDR3 has 11 residues. The germline V gene has CDR1 KGHSH and CDR2 LQKENI. The full variable domain, rest sourced from reference TRBV18 and TRBJ2-5, is NAGVMQNPRHLVRRRGQEARLRCSPMKGHSHVYWYRQLPEEGLKFMVYLQKENIIDESGMPKERFSAEFPKEGPSILRIQQVVRGDSAAYFCASSPAETQYFGPGTRLLVL.

V usage is TRBV7-6 and J usage is TRBJ1-5; 7 nucleotides agree with TRBD1. V was pared by 2 bases and J by 5 bases, with 6 bases of the junction left unmatched. The CDR3 length is 15 residues. Germline CDR1 SGHVS, CDR2 FNYEAQ. The CDR3 DNA reads as TGTGCCAGCAGCTTAAACCAGGGGGTAGATCAGCCCCAGCATTTT. Protein: CASSLNQGVDQPQHF.

This rearrangement joins TRBV29-1 to TRBJ2-4; D is undetermined. In germline, CDR1 is SQVTM, CDR2 ANQGSEA. Deletions cut 6 bases from V and 4 bases from J, with 10 bases between. The CDR3 is made up of 12 amino acids. The CDR3: CSVGLQKNIQYF. The CDR3 DNA reads as TGCAGCGTCGGCCTACAGAAAAACATTCAGTACTTC.

The gene calls are TRBV5-6 and TRBJ2-7; D is uncertain. The V end lost 5 bases, the J end lost 4 bases, and 10 bases lay between the germline ends. This CDR3 region has 12 residues. Germline CDR1 SGHDT, CDR2 YYEEEE. The CDR3 DNA is TGTGCCAGCAGTAGACATCCTTACGAGCAGTACTTC. Residues: CASSRHPYEQYF. The entire variable domain, with the rest obtained from reference TRBV5-6 and TRBJ2-7, is as follows: DAGVTQSPTHLIKTRGQQVTLRCSPKSGHDTVSWYQQALGQGPQFIFQYYEEEERQRGNFPDRFSGHQFPNYSSELNVNALLLGDSALYLCASSRHPYEQYFGPGTRLTVT.

V and J are TRBV2 and TRBJ2-5, with D maybe TRBD2 (5 bases). Germline V gene lookup returns CDR1 SNHLY and CDR2 FYNNEI. Trimming removed 3 bases at V and 9 bases at J, with 8 bases between. This CDR3 has 11 residues. The CDR3 region is CASSERAPQYF. The CDR3 DNA reads TGTGCCAGCAGTGAGCGGGCGCCCCAGTACTTC. The full variable domain, in which reference TRBV2 and TRBJ2-5 provide the parts outside the CDR3, is EPEVTQTPSHQVTQMGQEVILRCVPISNHLYFYWYRQILGQKVEFLVSFYNNEISEKSEIFDDQFSVERPDGSNFTLKIRSTKLEDSAMYFCASSERAPQYFGPGTRLLVL.

The chain links TRBV5-1 to TRBJ1-6, with a possible D match to TRBD1 (5 bases). There are 15 residues in the CDR3. Per the germline V gene, CDR1 is SGHRS and CDR2 is YFSETQ. V dropped 0 bases and J dropped 8 bases, with 12 bases sitting between them. This CDR3 reads CASSLGARADSPLHF. CDR3 coding DNA: TGCGCCAGCAGCTTGGGAGCCAGGGCGGATTCACCCCTCCACTTT.

Notes on this clone: The germline gene is not matched at one end of the junction; a read error may be the cause. This rearrangement joins TRBV2 to TRBJ2-4; a weak D match, TRBD2 (5 bases). Germline V gene data show CDR1 as SNHLY and CDR2 as FYNNEI. CDR3 size: 16 residues. CDR3 in amino acids: CASSVGSALAKNSQYF. The CDR3 DNA sequence: TGTGCCAGCAGTGTTGGATCAGCCCTAGCCAAAAACAGTCAGTACTTC.

The chain is built from TRBV10-2 and TRBJ2-1; TRBD2 is a possible D gene (6 bases). Trimming shortened V by 5 bases and J by 2 bases, and 10 bases separated the two germline ends. CDR1 and CDR2 (germline): WSHSY, SAAADI. This CDR3 comprises 14 residues. The CDR3 spells CASSKEGTYNEQFF. The CDR3 coding sequence is TGCGCCAGCAGTAAGGAGGGGACCTACAATGAGCAGTTCTTC.

A note on this clone: Within the sample, other DNA sequences also encode this same CDR3. V gene TRBV18 combines with J gene TRBJ1-1; the D gene is possibly TRBD1 (5 bases). Between the trimmed V and J ends, which lost 3 bases and 2 bases, there was a span of 7 bases. Germline lookup yields CDR1 KGHSH and CDR2 LQKENI. The CDR3 is 13 amino acids. In DNA form, the CDR3 reads TGTGCCAGCTCACCCGGACAAAACACTGAAGCTTTCTTT. As protein: CASSPGQNTEAFF. Together with reference TRBV18 and TRBJ1-1, the CDR3 gives the full variable domain: NAGVMQNPRHLVRRRGQEARLRCSPMKGHSHVYWYRQLPEEGLKFMVYLQKENIIDESGMPKERFSAEFPKEGPSILRIQQVVRGDSAAYFCASSPGQNTEAFFGQGTRLTVV.

Concerning this clone itself: This sample also contains other DNA sequences that code for the same CDR3. The chain has TRBV7-9 and TRBJ2-3; no reliable D call. CDR1 SEHNR and CDR2 FQNEAQ come from the germline V gene (reference sequence). With 5 bases removed from V and 4 bases from J, the gap between germline ends came to 10 bases. There are 13 residues in the CDR3. The CDR3 protein is CASSPRGPDTQYF. The CDR3 DNA follows: TGTGCCAGCAGCCCGCGAGGCCCAGATACGCAGTATTTT.

The genes are TRBV19 and TRBJ1-4, with 7 bases identical to TRBD1. The trim removed 6 bases at V and 8 bases at J, leaving 12 bases unmatched. This CDR3 region has 15 residues. Germline lookup yields CDR1 LNHDA and CDR2 SQIVND (reference sequence). This CDR3 is CASSPPEAGGEKLFF. In DNA form, the CDR3 reads TGTGCCAGTAGCCCTCCCGAGGCAGGGGGGGAAAAACTGTTTTTT.

This sequence joins TRBV7-2 and TRBJ1-4; a weak D match, TRBD1 (5 bases). The CDR3 covers 15 residues. V lost 1 base and J 5 bases, leaving 11 bases between the germline ends. Germline V gives CDR1 SGHTA, CDR2 FQGNSA. The CDR3: CASSLGRVWNEKLFF. The CDR3 DNA reads as TGTGCCAGCAGCTTAGGCAGGGTATGGAATGAAAAACTGTTTTTT.

This clone occurred a few times. The V call is TRBV5-6, the J call TRBJ2-6; no reliable D call. CDR1 and CDR2 (germline): SGHDT, YYEEEE. Trimming took off 4 bases at V and 4 bases at J, with 6 bases between the two ends. The CDR3 loop spans 13 amino acids. The DNA for the CDR3 is TGTGCCAGCAGCCCGGTAGGGGCCAACGTCCTGACTTTC. Translation gives CASSPVGANVLTF.

The chain employs TRBV10-1 and TRBJ1-2, with D maybe TRBD1 (5 bases). The CDR3 is 10 amino acids. CDR1 is WNHNN, CDR2 SYGVQD, per germline (reference sequence). Trimming pared 9 bases from V and 8 bases from J, leaving 10 bases between. The CDR3 sequence: CARGVSGYTF. The CDR3 region has the DNA TGCGCCAGAGGGGTGTCCGGCTACACCTTC.

The chain couples TRBV11-2 to TRBJ1-1; D remains unclear. The ends were cut back, 7 bases at V and 4 bases at J, with 16 bases in the middle. The CDR3 length is 14 residues. The germline gives CDR1 SGHAT, CDR2 FQNNGV. Here the CDR3 reads CASTTPFPLTEAFF. The CDR3 DNA follows: TGTGCCAGCACCACACCTTTCCCGCTCACTGAAGCTTTCTTT.

V gene TRBV2 combines with J gene TRBJ1-3; D gene uncertain. The CDR3 contains 16 residues. Germline V gene data show CDR1 as SNHLY and CDR2 as FYNNEI. V shed 1 base and J shed 0 bases, with 10 bases lying between them. CDR3 in DNA: TGTGCCAGCAGTGAAGTGGAGGCTCGCTCTGGAAACACCATATATTTT. Its translation is CASSEVEARSGNTIYF.

The rearrangement joins TRBV29-1 to TRBJ1-3; 8 nucleotides align to TRBD1. This CDR3 is 17 amino acids long. V shed 7 bases and J 0 bases; nucleotides not matched to a gene: 14. Per germline, CDR1 SQVTM and CDR2 ANQGSEA. The CDR3 loop is CSASTGGWGLSGNTIYF. Here the CDR3 DNA reads TGCAGCGCCTCCACAGGGGGATGGGGACTCTCTGGAAACACCATATATTTT.